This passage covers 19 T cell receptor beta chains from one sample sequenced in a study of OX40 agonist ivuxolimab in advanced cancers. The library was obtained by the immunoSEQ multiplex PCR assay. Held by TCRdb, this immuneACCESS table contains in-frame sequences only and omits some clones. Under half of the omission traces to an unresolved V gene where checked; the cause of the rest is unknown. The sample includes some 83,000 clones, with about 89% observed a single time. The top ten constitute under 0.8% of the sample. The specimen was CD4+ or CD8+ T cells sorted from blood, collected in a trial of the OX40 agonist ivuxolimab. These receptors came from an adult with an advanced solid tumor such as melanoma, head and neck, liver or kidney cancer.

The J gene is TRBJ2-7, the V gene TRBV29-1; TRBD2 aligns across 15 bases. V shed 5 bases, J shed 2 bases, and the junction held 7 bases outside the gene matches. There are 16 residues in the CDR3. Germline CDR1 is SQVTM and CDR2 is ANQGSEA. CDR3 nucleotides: TGCAGCGTTACCGGGACTAGCGGGGGGCCAACCTACGAGCAGTACTTC. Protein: CSVTGTSGGPTYEQYF.

The CDR3 DNA sequence: TGTGCCAGCAGTCCCGGGCCTTATAATTCACCCCTCCACTTT. Amino acid sequence: CASSPGPYNSPLHF. The chain links TRBV28 to TRBJ1-6; no clear D gene. Germline V gene lookup returns CDR1 MDHEN and CDR2 SYDVKM. This CDR3 has 14 residues. The V end was cut by 5 bases, the J end by 4 bases, with 9 bases between.

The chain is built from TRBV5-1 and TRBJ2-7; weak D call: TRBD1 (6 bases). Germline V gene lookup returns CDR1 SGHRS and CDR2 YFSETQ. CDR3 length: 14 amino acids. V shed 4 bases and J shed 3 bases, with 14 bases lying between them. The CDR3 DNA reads TGCGCCAGCAGCGTCTCGGGACAAGACTACGAGCAGTACTTC. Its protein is CASSVSGQDYEQYF.

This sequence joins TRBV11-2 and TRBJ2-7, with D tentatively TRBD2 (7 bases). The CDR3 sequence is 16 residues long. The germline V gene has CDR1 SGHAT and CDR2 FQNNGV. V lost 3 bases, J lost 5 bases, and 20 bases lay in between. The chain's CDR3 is CASSFFGGGAGDEQYF. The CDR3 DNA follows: TGTGCCAGCAGCTTTTTCGGAGGGGGGGCAGGCGACGAGCAGTACTTC.

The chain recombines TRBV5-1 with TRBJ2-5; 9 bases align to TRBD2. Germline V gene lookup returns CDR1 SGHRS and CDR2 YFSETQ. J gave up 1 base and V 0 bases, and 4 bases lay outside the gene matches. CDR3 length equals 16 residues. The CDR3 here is CASSLGLAAFQETQYF. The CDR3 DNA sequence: TGCGCCAGCAGCTTGGGACTAGCGGCGTTCCAAGAGACCCAGTACTTC.

CDR3 in DNA: TGTGCCAGCAGCTTAACGGCAGATTCACCCCTCCACTTT. Encoded protein: CASSLTADSPLHF. V is TRBV11-3 and J is TRBJ1-6, with unresolved D. This CDR3 contains 13 residues. Trimming left V 2 bases short and J 8 bases short, with 7 bases between. CDR1 SGHNT and CDR2 YENEEA come from the germline V gene.

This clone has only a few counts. The CDR3 DNA reads TGTGCCAGCTCCATCACGAATTTGGGGACCAAGAACACTGAAGCTTTCTTT. The encoded protein is CASSITNLGTKNTEAFF. The chain joins TRBV18 to TRBJ1-1; maybe TRBD1 (5 bases). Germline V lookup: CDR1 KGHSH, CDR2 LQKENI. V lost 6 bases and J 1 base, leaving 21 bases between the germline ends. CDR3 length: 17 amino acids.

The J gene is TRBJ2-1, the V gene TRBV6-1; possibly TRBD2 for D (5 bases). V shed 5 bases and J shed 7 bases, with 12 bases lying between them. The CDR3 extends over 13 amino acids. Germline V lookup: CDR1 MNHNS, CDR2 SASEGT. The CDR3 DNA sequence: TGTGCCAGCAGTTGGAGGACGGCTAATGAGCAGTTCTTC. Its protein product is CASSWRTANEQFF.

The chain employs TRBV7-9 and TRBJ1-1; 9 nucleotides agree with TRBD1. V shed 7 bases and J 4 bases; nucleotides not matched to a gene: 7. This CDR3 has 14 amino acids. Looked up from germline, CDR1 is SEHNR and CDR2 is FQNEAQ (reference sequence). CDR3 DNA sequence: TGTGCCAGCAACCGACAGGGGGGACGCACTGAAGCTTTCTTT. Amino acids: CASNRQGGRTEAFF.

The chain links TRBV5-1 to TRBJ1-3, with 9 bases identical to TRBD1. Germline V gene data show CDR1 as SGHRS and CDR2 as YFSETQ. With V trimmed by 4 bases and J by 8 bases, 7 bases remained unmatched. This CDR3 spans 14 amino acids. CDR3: CASSPGTGRDTIYF. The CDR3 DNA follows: TGCGCCAGCAGCCCCGGGACAGGGAGGGACACCATATATTTT.

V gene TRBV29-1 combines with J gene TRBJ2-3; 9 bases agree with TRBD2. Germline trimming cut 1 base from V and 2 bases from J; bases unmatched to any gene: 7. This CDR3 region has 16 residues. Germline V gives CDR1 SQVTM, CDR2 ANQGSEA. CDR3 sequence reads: CSVEGEGGRVTDTQYF. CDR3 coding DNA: TGCAGCGTTGAAGGGGAGGGCGGGAGGGTCACAGATACGCAGTATTTT.

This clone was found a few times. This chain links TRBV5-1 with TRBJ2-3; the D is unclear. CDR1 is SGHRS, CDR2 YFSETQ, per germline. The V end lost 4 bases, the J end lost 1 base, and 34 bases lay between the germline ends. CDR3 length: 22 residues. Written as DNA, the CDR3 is TGCGCCAGCAGCCTTATACATTGGTCTGGGGTTTTGGGGAACCCGGGCACAGATACGCAGTATTTT. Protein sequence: CASSLIHWSGVLGNPGTDTQYF. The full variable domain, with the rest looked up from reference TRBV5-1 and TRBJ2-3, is KAGVTQTPRYLIKTRGQQVTLSCSPISGHRSVSWYQQTPGQGLQFLFEYFSETQRNKGNFPGRFSGRQFSNSRSEMNVSTLELGDSALYLCASSLIHWSGVLGNPGTDTQYFGPGTRLTVL.

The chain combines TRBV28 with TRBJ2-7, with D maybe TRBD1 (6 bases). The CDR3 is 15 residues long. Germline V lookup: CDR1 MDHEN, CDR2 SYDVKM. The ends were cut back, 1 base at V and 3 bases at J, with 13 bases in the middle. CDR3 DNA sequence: TGTGCCAGCAGTTTATACAGGGATACTTTCTACGAGCAGTACTTC. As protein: CASSLYRDTFYEQYF.

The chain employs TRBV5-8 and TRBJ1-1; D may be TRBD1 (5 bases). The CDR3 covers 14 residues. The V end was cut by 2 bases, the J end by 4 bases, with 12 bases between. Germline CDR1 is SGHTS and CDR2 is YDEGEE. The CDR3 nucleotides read TGTGCCAGCAGCTTCCAAAGGGACTTCACTGAAGCTTTCTTT. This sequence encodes CASSFQRDFTEAFF.

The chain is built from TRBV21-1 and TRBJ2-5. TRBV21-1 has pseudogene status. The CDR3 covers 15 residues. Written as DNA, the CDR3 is TGTGCCAGCAGCCCCAGGGGGAGGGGCGATGAGACCCAGTACTTC. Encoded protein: CASSPRGRGDETQYF.

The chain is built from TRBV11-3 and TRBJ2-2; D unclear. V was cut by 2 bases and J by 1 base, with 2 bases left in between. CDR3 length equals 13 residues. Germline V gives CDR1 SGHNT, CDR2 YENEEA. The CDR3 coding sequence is TGTGCCAGCAGCTTAAGGAACACCGGGGAGCTGTTTTTT. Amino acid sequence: CASSLRNTGELFF.

The CDR3 loop is CASSQSVAGAASPLHF. The CDR3 region has the DNA TGCGCCAGCAGCCAATCTGTGGCGGGGGCGGCTTCACCCCTCCACTTT. The rearrangement links TRBV4-3 to TRBJ1-6, with TRBD1 as a possible D gene (6 bases). The CDR3 covers 16 residues. From germline, CDR1 is LGHNA and CDR2 YSLEER. The ends were cut back, 2 bases at V and 9 bases at J, with 17 bases in the middle.

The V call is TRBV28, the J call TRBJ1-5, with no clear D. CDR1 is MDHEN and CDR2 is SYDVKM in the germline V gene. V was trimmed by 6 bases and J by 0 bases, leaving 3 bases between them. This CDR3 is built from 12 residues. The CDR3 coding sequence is TGTGCCAGCAGAGATAGCAATCAGCCCCAGCATTTT. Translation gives CASRDSNQPQHF.

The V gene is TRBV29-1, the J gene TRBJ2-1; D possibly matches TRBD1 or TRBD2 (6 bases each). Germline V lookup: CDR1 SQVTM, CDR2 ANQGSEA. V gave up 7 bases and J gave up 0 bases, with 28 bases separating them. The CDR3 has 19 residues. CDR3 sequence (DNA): TGCAGCGCCCGGGGGCCGGGGACTCTCAGGATCAGCTCCTACAATGAGCAGTTCTTC. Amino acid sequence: CSARGPGTLRISSYNEQFF.